This T cell receptor (beta chain) was profiled in a study of metastatic and nonmetastatic thyroid tumors. Study context: Across peripheral blood and tumor or nodule tissue samples taken from malignant and benign thyroid patients, the repertoires were compared with one another.

In germline, CDR1 is DFQATT, CDR2 SNEGSKA (reference sequence). Between the trimmed V and J ends, which lost 4 bases and 0 bases, there was a span of 16 bases. There are 15 residues in the CDR3. The entire patient cohort was treatment-naive prior to thyroid surgery. Study observations and caveats: Benign nodules were reported to have significantly lower TCR beta diversity than malignant thyroid tumors, in blood and tumor.

This clone was seen more than once but under ten times. Its antigen is not known. In the authors' methods: Across clinicopathological groups, CDR3 differences served as the basis for building a distant-metastasis classifier for papillary thyroid cancer. Using MiXCR, TCRdb re-called clones from the PCR reads. The V and J calls reflect TCRdb's pipeline rather than the authors' work. The table has over 30,000 clones, about a fifth seen once. The TCR originated in a male donor with papillary thyroid cancer or a benign thyroid nodule (not recorded which). Some clones in this sample may be carry-over from other donors' samples. Specimen: tumor tissue. V and J are TRBV20-1 and TRBJ2-7, with no clear D. In DNA, the CDR3 is TGCAGTGCTATCCGCCCGGCTCGATCCTCCTACGAGCAGTACTTC. This translates into CSAIRPARSSYEQYF.